This record covers a single T cell receptor (beta chain). The CDR3 runs 15 residues. From germline, CDR1 is SGHRS and CDR2 YFSETQ. Germline trimming cut 5 bases from V and 0 bases from J; bases unmatched to any gene: 3. The data were obtained in a study of shared clonotypes between healthy human individuals. The table came from immunoSEQ multiplex PCR; TCRdb's copy has only in-frame clones and leaves some out. The table lists about 490,000 clones, around 73% of them singletons. The genes are TRBV5-1 and TRBJ2-1, with 9 bases that match TRBD2. The clonotype originates from a woman between 40 and 50 years old in good health. Some clones in this sample may be carry-over from other donors' samples. The sample comprised PBMCs. DNA of the CDR3: TGCGCCAGCAGTCAGCGGGAGGCCTCCTACAATGAGCAGTTCTTC. Its protein product is CASSQREASYNEQFF. Based on the CDR3 plus reference TRBV5-1 and TRBJ2-1, the full variable domain is KAGVTQTPRYLIKTRGQQVTLSCSPISGHRSVSWYQQTPGQGLQFLFEYFSETQRNKGNFPGRFSGRQFSNSRSEMNVSTLELGDSALYLCASSQREASYNEQFFGPGTRLTVL.